Shown below are 27 T cell receptor beta chains from a single sample sequenced in a study of cytomegalovirus exposure and HLA in healthy donors. Amplification used 60 Vbeta primers and 13 Jbeta primers. Libraries were prepared by immunoSEQ multiplex PCR; TCRdb keeps only in-frame clonotypes and omits some of them. The sample consists of over 150,000 clones, more than 80% of them appearing once. The sequencing sample was made of PBMCs. The origin of the receptors is a young woman in good health and CMV-seropositive.

The rearrangement uses TRBV4-3 and TRBJ2-5; 9 bases match TRBD1. The CDR3 sequence is 15 residues long. CDR1 is LGHNA, CDR2 YSLEER, per germline. V lost 0 bases and J lost 4; bases outside the gene matches: 3. This CDR3 reads CASSQEQGARETQYF. The CDR3 nucleotides read TGCGCCAGCAGCCAAGAACAGGGGGCGCGAGAGACCCAGTACTTC.

This sequence joins TRBV29-1 and TRBJ1-1; TRBD1 matches at 8 bases. J gave up 4 bases and V 6 bases, and 4 bases lay outside the gene matches. CDR3 length: 12 residues. Germline CDR1 and CDR2: SQVTM and ANQGSEA. The CDR3 DNA reads as TGCAGCGTCACAACAGGGGGCACTGAAGCTTTCTTT. Translated, it gives CSVTTGGTEAFF.

The chain links TRBV11-2 to TRBJ1-2, with no clear D. This CDR3 has 13 amino acids. Per the germline V gene, CDR1 is SGHAT and CDR2 is FQNNGV. Trimming stripped 2 bases from V and 6 bases from J, with 10 bases between. The CDR3 nucleotides are TGTGCCAGCAGCTTACAGCAGGCGAATGGCTACACCTTC. Translating gives CASSLQQANGYTF.

In its sample, this clone was seen once. This chain links TRBV7-3 with TRBJ2-3; 7 bases fit TRBD1. This CDR3 has 15 residues. The germline CDR1 and CDR2 sequences are SGHTA and FQGTGA. The junction had 6 bases not matched to a gene; V was cut back by 3 bases and J by 3 bases. The chain's CDR3 is CASSLRGQFTDTQYF. CDR3 sequence (DNA): TGTGCCAGCAGCTTGAGGGGACAGTTTACAGATACGCAGTATTTT.

The gene calls are TRBV7-3 and TRBJ2-1; 13 nucleotides align to TRBD2. J gave up 7 bases and V 1 base, and 7 bases lay outside the gene matches. This CDR3 contains 17 residues. In germline, CDR1 is SGHTA, CDR2 FQGTGA. The CDR3 loop reads CASSLKLAGGPENEQFF. CDR3 DNA sequence: TGTGCCAGCAGCTTAAAACTAGCGGGGGGGCCCGAAAATGAGCAGTTCTTC.

The chain combines TRBV7-9 with TRBJ2-5, with a weak D call TRBD2 (6 bases). The V end lost 3 bases, the J end lost 1 base, and 21 bases lay between the germline ends. The CDR3 totals 18 residues. Looked up from germline, CDR1 is SEHNR and CDR2 is FQNEAQ (reference sequence). The CDR3 DNA sequence: TGTGCCAGCAGCTTCACCCCTGTAAGGGGACTCTTCCAAGAGACCCAGTACTTC. Translating gives CASSFTPVRGLFQETQYF. The full variable domain, rest sourced from reference TRBV7-9 and TRBJ2-5, is DTGVSQNPRHKITKRGQNVTFRCDPISEHNRLYWYRQTLGQGPEFLTYFQNEAQLEKSRLLSDRFSAERPKGSFSTLEIQRTEQGDSAMYLCASSFTPVRGLFQETQYFGPGTRLLVL.

The chain recombines TRBV10-3 with TRBJ1-1; TRBD1 agrees at 7 bases. V lost 3 bases and J lost 1; bases outside the gene matches: 2. This CDR3 region has 14 residues. Per germline, CDR1 ENHRY and CDR2 SYGVKD. The CDR3 region has the DNA TGTGCCATCAGTGACCACAGGGGGAACACTGAAGCTTTCTTT. Translated: CAISDHRGNTEAFF.

The gene calls are TRBV4-1 and TRBJ1-1; TRBD1 matches 9 bases. The V segment lost 7 bases and the J segment 13 bases; nucleotides outside the gene matches: 13. The germline V gene encodes CDR1 MGHRA and CDR2 YSYEKL. The CDR3 is made up of 13 amino acids. CDR3 in amino acids: CASTPTGGKVLFF. As DNA, the CDR3 is TGCGCCAGCACCCCAACAGGGGGCAAGGTACTTTTCTTT.

The chain recombines TRBV5-1 with TRBJ1-1, with D perhaps TRBD1 (6 bases). V was cut by 5 bases and J by 6 bases, with 17 bases left in between. Germline values: CDR1 SGHRS, CDR2 YFSETQ. This CDR3 region has 14 residues. Here the CDR3 reads CASSSGVQGAEAFF. In nucleotides, the CDR3 is TGCGCCAGCAGTTCAGGGGTGCAGGGCGCTGAAGCTTTCTTT.

This clone was detected a few times. The V and J genes are TRBV7-9 and TRBJ2-7; TRBD1 is a possible D gene (7 bases). Trimming left V 3 bases short and J 4 bases short, with 16 bases between. The CDR3 covers 15 residues. Germline loops: CDR1 SEHNR, CDR2 FQNEAQ (reference sequence). In nucleotides, the CDR3 is TGTGCCAGCAGCTTCCGACAGGGAGGTATATACGAGCAGTACTTC. Residues: CASSFRQGGIYEQYF.

This clone was counted only a few times. The rearrangement links TRBV7-2 to TRBJ1-4; no reliable D call. V gave up 2 bases and J gave up 3 bases, with 7 bases separating them. CDR3 length: 14 amino acids. Germline assignment: CDR1 SGHTA and CDR2 FQGNSA. The CDR3 DNA is TGTGCCAGCAGCTTAAAACAGTCTAATGAAAAACTGTTTTTT. It yields the protein CASSLKQSNEKLFF.

The V call is TRBV7-3, the J call TRBJ1-5; D call uncertain. V gave up 3 bases and J gave up 6 bases, with 9 bases separating them. From germline, CDR1 is SGHTA and CDR2 FQGTGA. CDR3 length: 13 amino acids. The CDR3 bases are TGTGCCAGCAGCTTGGCCGGGTTTCAGCCCCAGCATTTT. This gives the protein CASSLAGFQPQHF.

The chain couples TRBV19 to TRBJ2-3, with 15 bases fitting TRBD2. V lost 4 bases, J lost 5 bases, and 13 bases stayed unmatched. The CDR3 covers 19 residues. Germline V gene data show CDR1 as LNHDA and CDR2 as SQIVND (reference sequence). The CDR3 DNA is TGTGCCAGTAGTACCGGGACTAGCGGGGGGTATCTTCTTGGAGATACGCAGTATTTT. Translating it yields CASSTGTSGGYLLGDTQYF.

This clone came up once. The V and J genes are TRBV6-5 and TRBJ2-5; the D gene is possibly TRBD2 (6 bases). V lost 2 bases to trimming and J lost 5 bases, with 15 bases between them. Germline V gene lookup returns CDR1 MNHEY and CDR2 SVGAGI. The CDR3 is 15 amino acids. CDR3 coding DNA: TGTGCCAGCAGTTACGGAGGGTCGGAGGTTGAGACCCAGTACTTC. It translates to CASSYGGSEVETQYF.

This clone was seen a handful of times. The chain couples TRBV7-6 to TRBJ2-5; TRBD1 aligns across 7 bases. The CDR3 contains 15 residues. The J segment lost 5 bases and the V segment lost 4 bases, leaving 10 bases of the junction unmatched. The germline V gene encodes CDR1 SGHVS and CDR2 FNYEAQ. The CDR3 protein is CASSSRQGRRETQYF. The CDR3 nucleotides are TGTGCCAGCAGCTCCAGACAGGGAAGGAGGGAGACCCAGTACTTC.

The count of this clone is one. This rearrangement joins TRBV13 to TRBJ1-2; TRBD1 might be the D (5 bases). CDR1 and CDR2 (germline): PRHDT, FYEKMQ (reference sequence). Deletions cut 5 bases from V and 10 bases from J, with 11 bases between. This CDR3 region has 11 residues. CDR3 DNA sequence: TGTGCCAGCAGCGACCACAGGACCTACACCTTC. Translation gives CASSDHRTYTF.

V is TRBV28 and J is TRBJ1-2, with a weak D call TRBD1 (6 bases). The CDR3 extends over 16 amino acids. V lost 6 bases and J 4 bases, leaving 21 bases between the germline ends. The germline V gene has CDR1 MDHEN and CDR2 SYDVKM. The CDR3 region has the DNA TGTGCCAGCAGCCTCCGTGGGTTGGGGGCCTCCTATGGCTACACCTTC. Protein sequence: CASSLRGLGASYGYTF.

This clone was seen more than once but under ten times. Written as DNA, the CDR3 is TGCGCCAGCAGCTTGGGGACAGGGGGCAACAATCAGCCCCAGCATTTT. Translation gives CASSLGTGGNNQPQHF. This sequence joins TRBV5-1 and TRBJ1-5; 11 bases map to TRBD1. Trimming removed 0 bases from V and 3 bases from J; junction bases left unmatched: 2. Germline CDR1 reads SGHRS; CDR2 reads YFSETQ. The CDR3 covers 16 residues.

The CDR3 nucleotides are TGTGCCAGCAGCGACAGGGGGTACACCGGGGAGCTGTTTTTT. It yields the protein CASSDRGYTGELFF. The rearrangement joins TRBV9 to TRBJ2-2, with 8 positions matching TRBD1. This CDR3 spans 14 amino acids. Germline loops: CDR1 SGDLS, CDR2 YYNGEE. The ends lost 3 bases at V and 3 bases at J; junction bases unmatched: 1. The full variable domain, in which reference TRBV9 and TRBJ2-2 provide the parts outside the CDR3, is DSGVTQTPKHLITATGQRVTLRCSPRSGDLSVYWYQQSLDQGLQFLIQYYNGEERAKGNILERFSAQQFPDLHSELNLSSLELGDSALYFCASSDRGYTGELFFGEGSRLTVL.

The J gene is TRBJ2-7, the V gene TRBV5-1; 7 nucleotides line up with TRBD1. The CDR3 loop spans 14 amino acids. V was clipped by 2 bases and J by 4 bases; unmatched bases: 6. Germline V CDR1 and CDR2: SGHRS, YFSETQ. The CDR3 nucleotides read TGCGCCAGCAGCTTTTTTGGACAGGAGTACGAGCAGTACTTC. Protein sequence: CASSFFGQEYEQYF.

This rearrangement joins TRBV13 to TRBJ1-4; D unresolved. The V gene lost 0 bases and the J gene lost 3 bases, with 8 bases spanning the gap. The germline V gene has CDR1 PRHDT and CDR2 FYEKMQ (reference sequence). The CDR3 totals 15 residues. The CDR3 here is CASSLGRGANEKLFF. DNA for the CDR3: TGTGCCAGCAGCTTAGGCCGCGGAGCTAATGAAAAACTGTTTTTT.

The chain employs TRBV6-5 and TRBJ1-1; TRBD1 aligns across 8 bases. V lost 2 bases, J lost 4 bases, and 9 bases stayed unmatched. Germline V CDR1 and CDR2: MNHEY, SVGAGI. CDR3 length equals 16 residues. CDR3 bases: TGTGCCAGCAGTTACGGGCGCAGGGGGCGAGGCACTGAAGCTTTCTTT. It yields the protein CASSYGRRGRGTEAFF.

As regards this clone: A read error may produce the germline difference seen at one junction end. The rearrangement links TRBV7-9 to TRBJ2-6, with D possibly TRBD2 on 6 matching bases. The V gene's germline CDR1 is SEHNR and CDR2 FQNEAQ (reference sequence). This CDR3 contains 17 residues. The CDR3 region has the DNA TGTTCCAGCAGCTTAAACCCGGGAGCCCCTGGGGCCAACGTCCTGACTTTC. Residues: CSSSLNPGAPGANVLTF.

This clone has just a few counts. The chain links TRBV7-2 to TRBJ1-1; D gene ambiguous. Looked up from germline, CDR1 is SGHTA and CDR2 is FQGNSA. Trimming took off 1 base at V and 5 bases at J, with 8 bases between the two ends. This CDR3 spans 13 amino acids. Written as DNA, the CDR3 is TGTGCCAGCAGCTTAGTTGGGAGTACTGAAGCTTTCTTT. Its translation: CASSLVGSTEAFF.

This chain joins TRBV19 and TRBJ2-5, with 12 nucleotides matching TRBD1. CDR1 LNHDA and CDR2 SQIVND come from the germline V gene (reference sequence). V lost 2 bases and J lost 5; bases outside the gene matches: 3. The length of the CDR3 is 15 residues. The CDR3 DNA reads TGTGCCAGTAGTATAACCGGGACAGGGGGCGAGACCCAGTACTTC. Its protein product is CASSITGTGGETQYF.

As DNA, the CDR3 is TGTGCCAGCGGCAGGGTATTGGGTGAAAAACTGTTTTTT. It is translated as CASGRVLGEKLFF. The chain couples TRBV6-1 to TRBJ1-4; a possible D gene is TRBD1 (5 bases). The CDR3 is 13 residues long. Trimming shortened V by 8 bases and J by 7 bases, and 14 bases separated the two germline ends. Per the germline V gene, CDR1 is MNHNS and CDR2 is SASEGT.

The rearrangement uses TRBV2 and TRBJ1-6; 8 nucleotides agree with TRBD1. CDR3 length: 15 amino acids. Trimming cost V 6 bases and J 6 bases; bases outside gene matches: 7. Germline V gives CDR1 SNHLY, CDR2 FYNNEI. In DNA form, the CDR3 reads TGTGCCAGCAGGCTTCAGGGGGCGCGTAATTCACCCCTCCACTTT. Translating gives CASRLQGARNSPLHF.